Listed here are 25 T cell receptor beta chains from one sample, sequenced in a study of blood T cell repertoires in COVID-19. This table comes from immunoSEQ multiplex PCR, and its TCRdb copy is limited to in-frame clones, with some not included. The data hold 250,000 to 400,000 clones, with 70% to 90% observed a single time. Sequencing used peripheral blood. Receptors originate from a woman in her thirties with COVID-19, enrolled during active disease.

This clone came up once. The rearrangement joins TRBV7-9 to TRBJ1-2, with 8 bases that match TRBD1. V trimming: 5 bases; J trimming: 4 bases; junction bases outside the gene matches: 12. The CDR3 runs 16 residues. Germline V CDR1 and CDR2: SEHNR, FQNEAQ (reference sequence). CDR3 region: CASSQVTGALSYGYTF. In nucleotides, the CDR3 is TGTGCCAGCAGCCAGGTGACAGGGGCTCTTTCCTATGGCTACACCTTC.

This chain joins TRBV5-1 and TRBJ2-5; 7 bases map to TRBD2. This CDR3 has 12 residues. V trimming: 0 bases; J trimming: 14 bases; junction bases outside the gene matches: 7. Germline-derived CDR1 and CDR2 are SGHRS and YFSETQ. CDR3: CASSLGTGTTYF. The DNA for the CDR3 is TGCGCCAGCAGCTTGGGGACCGGGACTACCTACTTC.

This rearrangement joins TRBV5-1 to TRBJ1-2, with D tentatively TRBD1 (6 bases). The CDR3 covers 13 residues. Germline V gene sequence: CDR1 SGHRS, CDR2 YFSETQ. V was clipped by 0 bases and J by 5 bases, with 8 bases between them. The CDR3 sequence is CASSLEGEYGYTF. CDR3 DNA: TGCGCCAGCAGCTTGGAGGGGGAGTATGGCTACACCTTC.

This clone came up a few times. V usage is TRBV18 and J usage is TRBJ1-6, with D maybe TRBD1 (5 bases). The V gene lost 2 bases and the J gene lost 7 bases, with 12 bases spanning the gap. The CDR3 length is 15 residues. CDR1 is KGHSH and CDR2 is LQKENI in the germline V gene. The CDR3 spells CASSPRQGKNSPLHF. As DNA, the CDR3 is TGTGCCAGCTCACCAAGGCAGGGTAAAAATTCACCCCTCCACTTT. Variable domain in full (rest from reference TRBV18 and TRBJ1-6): NAGVMQNPRHLVRRRGQEARLRCSPMKGHSHVYWYRQLPEEGLKFMVYLQKENIIDESGMPKERFSAEFPKEGPSILRIQQVVRGDSAAYFCASSPRQGKNSPLHFGNGTRLTVT.

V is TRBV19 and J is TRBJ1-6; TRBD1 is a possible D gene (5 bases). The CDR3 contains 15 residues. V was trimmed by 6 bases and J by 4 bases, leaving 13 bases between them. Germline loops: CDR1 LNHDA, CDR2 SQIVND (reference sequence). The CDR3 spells CASRVGAEYNSPLHF. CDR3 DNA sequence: TGTGCCAGTAGAGTAGGGGCAGAGTATAATTCACCCCTCCACTTT.

The CDR3 loop is CASSLQDRGRAEQFF. CDR3 coding DNA: TGTGCCAGCTCACTCCAGGACAGGGGAAGGGCTGAGCAGTTCTTC. The chain joins TRBV18 to TRBJ2-1; the match to TRBD1 covers 9 bases. Trimming at V came to 4 bases and at J to 9 bases, leaving 10 bases not matched to a gene. The CDR3 length is 15 residues. Germline CDR1 is KGHSH and CDR2 is LQKENI.

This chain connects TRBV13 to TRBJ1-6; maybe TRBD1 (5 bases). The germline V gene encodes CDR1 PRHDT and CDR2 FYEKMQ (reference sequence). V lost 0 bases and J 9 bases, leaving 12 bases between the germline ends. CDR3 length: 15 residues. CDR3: CASSLGEGRFSPLHF. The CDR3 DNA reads TGTGCCAGCAGCTTAGGAGAGGGGAGGTTTTCACCCCTCCACTTT.

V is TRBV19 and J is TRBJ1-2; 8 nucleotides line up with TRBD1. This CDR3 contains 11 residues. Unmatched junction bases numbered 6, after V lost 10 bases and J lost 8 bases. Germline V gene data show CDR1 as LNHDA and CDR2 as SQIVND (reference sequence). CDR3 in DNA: TGTGCCATTGCAGGGGGCGGCGGCTACACCTTC. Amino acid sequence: CAIAGGGGYTF.

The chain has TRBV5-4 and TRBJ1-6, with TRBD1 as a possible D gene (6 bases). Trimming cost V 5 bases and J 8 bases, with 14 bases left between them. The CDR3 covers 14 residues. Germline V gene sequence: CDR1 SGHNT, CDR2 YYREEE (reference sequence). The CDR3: CASSSGTLHSPLHF. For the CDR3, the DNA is TGTGCCAGCAGTTCCGGGACACTTCATTCACCCCTCCACTTT.

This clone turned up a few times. The CDR3 DNA reads TGTGCCAGCAGCTTAACGGACAGGGCGAATTCACCCCTCCACTTT. Its translation: CASSLTDRANSPLHF. This rearrangement joins TRBV11-2 to TRBJ1-6; 8 bases map to TRBD1. Germline-derived CDR1 and CDR2 are SGHAT and FQNNGV. The junction had 4 bases not matched to a gene; V was cut back by 2 bases and J by 7 bases. The CDR3 runs 15 residues.

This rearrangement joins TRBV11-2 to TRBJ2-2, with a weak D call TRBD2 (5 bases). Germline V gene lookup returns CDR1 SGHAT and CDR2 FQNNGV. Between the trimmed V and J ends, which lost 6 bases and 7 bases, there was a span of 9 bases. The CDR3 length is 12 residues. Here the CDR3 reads CASSFEGGELFF. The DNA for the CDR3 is TGTGCCAGCAGTTTCGAGGGCGGGGAGCTGTTTTTT.

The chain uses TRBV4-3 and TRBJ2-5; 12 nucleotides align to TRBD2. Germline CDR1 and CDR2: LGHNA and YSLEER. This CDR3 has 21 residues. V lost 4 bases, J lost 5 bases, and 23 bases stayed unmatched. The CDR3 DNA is TGCGCCAGCAGCCCCTCCTCTGGGGGGCTAGCGGGGGGGCCGGTGGGGGAGACCCAGTACTTC. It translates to CASSPSSGGLAGGPVGETQYF.

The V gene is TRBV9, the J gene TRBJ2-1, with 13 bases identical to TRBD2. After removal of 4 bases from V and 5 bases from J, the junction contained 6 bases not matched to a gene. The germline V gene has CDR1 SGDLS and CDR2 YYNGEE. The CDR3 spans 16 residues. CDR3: CASSTRLAGGHNEQFF. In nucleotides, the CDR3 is TGTGCCAGCAGCACCCGACTAGCGGGGGGCCACAATGAGCAGTTCTTC.

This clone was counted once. CDR3: CASHRGNTEAFF. CDR3 in DNA: TGTGCCAGTCACCGAGGGAACACTGAAGCTTTCTTT. V gene TRBV18 combines with J gene TRBJ1-1; D gene unclear. Trimming took off 9 bases at V and 1 base at J, with 9 bases between the two ends. Germline loops: CDR1 KGHSH, CDR2 LQKENI. CDR3 length: 12 amino acids.

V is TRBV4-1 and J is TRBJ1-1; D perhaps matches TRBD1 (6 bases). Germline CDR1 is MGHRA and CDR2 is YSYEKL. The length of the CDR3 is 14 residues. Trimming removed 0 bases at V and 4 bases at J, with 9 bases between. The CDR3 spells CASSQDTGFTEAFF. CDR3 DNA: TGCGCCAGCAGCCAAGATACAGGGTTCACTGAAGCTTTCTTT.

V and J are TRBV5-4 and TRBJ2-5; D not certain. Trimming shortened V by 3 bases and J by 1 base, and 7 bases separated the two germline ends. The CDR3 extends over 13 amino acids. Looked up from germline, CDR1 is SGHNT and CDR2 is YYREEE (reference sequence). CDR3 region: CASSSGFQETQYF. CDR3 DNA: TGTGCCAGCAGCTCAGGATTCCAAGAGACCCAGTACTTC.

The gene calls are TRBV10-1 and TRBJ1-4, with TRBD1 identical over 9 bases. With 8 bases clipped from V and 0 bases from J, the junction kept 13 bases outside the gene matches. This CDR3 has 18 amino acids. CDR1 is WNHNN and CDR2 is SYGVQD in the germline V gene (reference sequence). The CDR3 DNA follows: TGCGCCAGCTCCCCTGTGGGGGACAGGGACCCAACTAATGAAAAACTGTTTTTT. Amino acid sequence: CASSPVGDRDPTNEKLFF.

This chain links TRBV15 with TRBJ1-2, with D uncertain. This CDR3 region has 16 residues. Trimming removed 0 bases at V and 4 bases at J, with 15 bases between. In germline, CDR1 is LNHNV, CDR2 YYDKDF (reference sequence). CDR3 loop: CATSRDMPVTGYGYTF. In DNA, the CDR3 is TGTGCCACCAGCAGAGATATGCCGGTTACTGGCTATGGCTACACCTTC.

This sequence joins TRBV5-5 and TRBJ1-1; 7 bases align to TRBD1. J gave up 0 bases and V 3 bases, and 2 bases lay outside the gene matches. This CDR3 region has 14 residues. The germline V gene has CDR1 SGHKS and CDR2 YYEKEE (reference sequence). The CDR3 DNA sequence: TGTGCCAGCAGCTGGGGACAGCTGAACACTGAAGCTTTCTTT. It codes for CASSWGQLNTEAFF. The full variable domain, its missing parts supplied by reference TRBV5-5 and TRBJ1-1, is DAGVTQSPTHLIKTRGQQVTLRCSPISGHKSVSWYQQVLGQGPQFIFQYYEKEERGRGNFPDRFSARQFPNYSSELNVNALLLGDSALYLCASSWGQLNTEAFFGQGTRLTVV.

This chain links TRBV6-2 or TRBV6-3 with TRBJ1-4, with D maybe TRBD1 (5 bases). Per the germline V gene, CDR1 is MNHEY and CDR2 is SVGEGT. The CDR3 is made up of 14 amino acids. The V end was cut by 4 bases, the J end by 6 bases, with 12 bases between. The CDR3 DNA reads TGTGCCAGCAGTTCGTCATGGGGGGATGAAAAACTGTTTTTT. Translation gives CASSSSWGDEKLFF.

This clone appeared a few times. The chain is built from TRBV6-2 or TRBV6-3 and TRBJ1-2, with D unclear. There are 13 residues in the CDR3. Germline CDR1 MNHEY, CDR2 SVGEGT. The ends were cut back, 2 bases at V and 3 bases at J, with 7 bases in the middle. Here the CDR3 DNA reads TGTGCCAGCAGTTACACGCAGGACTATGGCTACACCTTC. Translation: CASSYTQDYGYTF.

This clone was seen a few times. The chain's CDR3 is CASSLSGGSDTQYF. CDR3 DNA: TGTGCCAGCTCACTAAGCGGGGGTTCAGATACGCAGTATTTT. The chain is built from TRBV18 and TRBJ2-3; 8 bases map to TRBD2. This CDR3 contains 14 residues. The junction had 4 bases not matched to a gene; V was cut back by 4 bases and J by 4 bases. CDR1 and CDR2 (germline): KGHSH, LQKENI.

CDR3: CASSQDGGAGGEKLFF. DNA of the CDR3: TGCGCCAGCAGCCAAGACGGAGGGGCAGGAGGTGAAAAACTGTTTTTT. The gene calls are TRBV4-3 and TRBJ1-4; maybe TRBD1 (5 bases). This CDR3 has 16 residues. The V and J ends lost 0 bases and 7 bases respectively, with 15 bases between them. Looked up from germline, CDR1 is LGHNA and CDR2 is YSLEER.

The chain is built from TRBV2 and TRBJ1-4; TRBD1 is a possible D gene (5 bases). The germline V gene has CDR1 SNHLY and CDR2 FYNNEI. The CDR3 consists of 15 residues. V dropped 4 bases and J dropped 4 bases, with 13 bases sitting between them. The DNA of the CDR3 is TGTGCCAGCAGTGTTCAGGGCAACCTTAATGAAAAACTGTTTTTT. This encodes CASSVQGNLNEKLFF.

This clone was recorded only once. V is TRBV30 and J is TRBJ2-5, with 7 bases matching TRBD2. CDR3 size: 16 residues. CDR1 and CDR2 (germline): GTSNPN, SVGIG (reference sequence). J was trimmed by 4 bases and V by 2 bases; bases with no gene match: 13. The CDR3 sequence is CAWSSSAGVIVETQYF. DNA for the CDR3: TGTGCCTGGAGTTCGTCGGCGGGGGTAATCGTAGAGACCCAGTACTTC.